Listed here are 19 T cell receptor beta chains from one sample, sequenced in a study of shared clonotypes between healthy human individuals. Using immunoSEQ multiplex PCR, the repertoire was profiled, and TCRdb retains in-frame clones only, with some absent. Of millions of clones listed, roughly nine tenths are singletons. The source material was naive CD4+ T cells sorted from blood. Subset in this sample: CD45RA+ positively selected. These TCRs come from a man aged 18 to 35 in good health.

The rearrangement uses TRBV4-3 and TRBJ2-7, with unresolved D. CDR1 is LGHNA, CDR2 YSLEER, per germline. Between the trimmed V and J ends, which lost 4 bases and 1 base, there was a span of 14 bases. The CDR3 covers 15 residues. The CDR3 nucleotides are TGCGCCAGCAGCCTTGTGGCCCAGGCGTCCTACGAGCAGTACTTC. Protein product: CASSLVAQASYEQYF.

Only a few counts were recorded for this clone. V usage is TRBV6-6 and J usage is TRBJ1-2; 7 nucleotides align to TRBD1. Germline V gene lookup returns CDR1 MNHNY and CDR2 SVGAGI (reference sequence). The CDR3 spans 15 residues. Trimming cost V 7 bases and J 5 bases; bases outside gene matches: 13. CDR3 in DNA: TGTGCCAGCACCGGGACAGCCGTGGGAGATTATGGCTACACCTTC. As protein: CASTGTAVGDYGYTF.

The chain combines TRBV5-4 with TRBJ2-2; 13 bases fit TRBD2. J gave up 5 bases and V 2 bases, and 3 bases lay outside the gene matches. Germline V gene data show CDR1 as SGHNT and CDR2 as YYREEE (reference sequence). The CDR3 is 16 residues long. CDR3 nucleotide sequence: TGTGCCAGCAGCTTACCGGGACTAGCGGGGACCGGGGAGCTGTTTTTT. Amino acids: CASSLPGLAGTGELFF.

The V call is TRBV5-8, the J call TRBJ1-1; the D is unclear. CDR3 length: 11 residues. Deletions cut 1 base from V and 4 bases from J, with 2 bases between. Looked up from germline, CDR1 is SGHTS and CDR2 is YDEGEE. CDR3 coding DNA: TGTGCCAGCAGCTTGTTCACTGAAGCTTTCTTT. The encoded protein is CASSLFTEAFF.

The chain combines TRBV28 with TRBJ2-5; TRBD1 is a possible D gene (6 bases). Germline V gene data show CDR1 as MDHEN and CDR2 as SYDVKM. Between the trimmed V and J ends, which lost 5 bases and 3 bases, there was a span of 19 bases. The CDR3 totals 16 residues. The CDR3 DNA sequence: TGTGCCAGCAGTCCTCCTCCCTCTACAGGGAAAGAGACCCAGTACTTC. It translates to CASSPPPSTGKETQYF.

The chain is built from TRBV6-5 and TRBJ2-5; TRBD2 agrees at 9 bases. The J call may not be correct, given that the DNA end is closer to TRBJ2-7. The germline CDR1 and CDR2 sequences are MNHEY and SVGAGI. CDR3 size: 14 residues. The CDR3: CASSLQREANEQYF. CDR3 sequence (DNA): TGTGCCAGCAGTTTACAGCGGGAGGCCAACGAGCAGTACTTC.

The chain recombines TRBV10-1 with TRBJ2-3, with 9 bases that match TRBD2. The germline gives CDR1 WNHNN, CDR2 SYGVQD (reference sequence). V was clipped by 0 bases and J by 3 bases; unmatched bases: 1. There are 15 residues in the CDR3. The CDR3 here is CASSESSGRTDTQYF. The DNA of the CDR3 is TGCGCCAGCAGTGAGTCCAGCGGGAGGACAGATACGCAGTATTTT.

A word on this clone: This CDR3 is also generated by other DNA sequences in the sample. The chain uses TRBV30 and TRBJ1-6, with 8 positions matching TRBD1. Trimming took 3 bases from V and 7 from J; bases not matched to a gene: 2. The germline V gene has CDR1 GTSNPN and CDR2 SVGIG (reference sequence). The CDR3 totals 13 residues. This chain's CDR3 is CAWSGQGNSPLHF. The CDR3 DNA is TGTGCCTGGAGCGGACAGGGAAATTCACCCCTCCACTTT.

The rearrangement uses TRBV6-1 and TRBJ2-4; D gene ambiguous. The V end was cut by 0 bases, the J end by 1 base, with 10 bases between. CDR3 length equals 16 residues. Per germline, CDR1 MNHNS and CDR2 SASEGT. CDR3 loop: CASSEAWGIAKNIQYF. The CDR3 DNA reads TGTGCCAGCAGTGAAGCGTGGGGAATCGCCAAAAACATTCAGTACTTC.

This CDR3 reads CSVERWGRNYGYTF. The CDR3 bases are TGCAGCGTTGAACGGTGGGGACGGAACTATGGCTACACCTTC. The chain recombines TRBV29-1 with TRBJ1-2; possible D gene TRBD1, 5 bases. Germline values: CDR1 SQVTM, CDR2 ANQGSEA. The V end was cut by 2 bases, the J end by 2 bases, with 12 bases between. CDR3 length: 14 residues.

The V call is TRBV19, the J call TRBJ1-3; D is ambiguous. The ends were cut back, 3 bases at V and 4 bases at J, with 19 bases in the middle. CDR3 length: 17 amino acids. Germline-derived CDR1 and CDR2 are LNHDA and SQIVND (reference sequence). CDR3 sequence (DNA): TGTGCCAGTAGTATTTTAACGGGCCGTCGTCTCGGAAACACCATATATTTT. Translation gives CASSILTGRRLGNTIYF.

This clone was counted a single time. The chain uses TRBV28 and TRBJ2-7; 8 bases agree with TRBD1. The length of the CDR3 is 15 residues. The V gene end was trimmed by 5 bases and the J gene end by 3 bases; junction bases not matched to a gene: 9. CDR1 is MDHEN, CDR2 SYDVKM, per germline. CDR3 in amino acids: CASSTRTGRFYEQYF. The CDR3 DNA reads TGTGCCAGCAGTACACGGACAGGGAGGTTCTACGAGCAGTACTTC. Using reference TRBV28 and TRBJ2-7 for the parts outside the CDR3, the full variable domain is DVKVTQSSRYLVKRTGEKVFLECVQDMDHENMFWYRQDPGLGLRLIYFSYDVKMKEKGDIPEGYSVSREKKERFSLILESASTNQTSMYLCASSTRTGRFYEQYFGPGTRLTVT.

This clone was seen only once. The gene calls are TRBV5-1 and TRBJ2-3, with a tentative D call TRBD2 (5 bases). The CDR3 contains 14 residues. V was clipped by 4 bases and J by 4 bases, with 13 bases between them. CDR1 and CDR2 from the germline V gene are SGHRS and YFSETQ. In DNA form, the CDR3 reads TGCGCCAGCAGCCCATATCCGGAGGCAGATACGCAGTATTTT. This encodes CASSPYPEADTQYF.

The rearrangement links TRBV11-2 to TRBJ1-5, with a tentative D call TRBD1 (5 bases). Germline V CDR1 and CDR2: SGHAT, FQNNGV. The CDR3 sequence is 12 residues long. Trimming removed 3 bases at V and 5 bases at J, with 5 bases between. The CDR3 loop reads CASSFRDQPQHF. CDR3 sequence (DNA): TGTGCCAGCAGCTTCAGGGATCAGCCCCAGCATTTT.

The chain couples TRBV2 to TRBJ1-1; 7 bases match TRBD1. Unmatched junction bases numbered 2, after V lost 3 bases and J lost 4 bases. The V gene's germline CDR1 is SNHLY and CDR2 FYNNEI. This CDR3 is built from 13 residues. In DNA form, the CDR3 reads TGTGCCAGCAGTGATGACAGGGCCACTGAAGCTTTCTTT. This gives the protein CASSDDRATEAFF.

The V and J genes are TRBV14 and TRBJ1-2; 7 nucleotides align to TRBD1. Germline CDR1 and CDR2: SGHDN and FVKESK. The CDR3 contains 11 residues. V lost 11 bases to trimming and J lost 8 bases; unmatched junction nucleotides: 8. The CDR3 bases are TGTGCCGTACAAAGGGGGCACGGCTACACCTTC. Translated, it gives CAVQRGHGYTF.

This rearrangement joins TRBV5-1 to TRBJ2-7; 11 nucleotides line up with TRBD1. The V segment lost 2 bases and the J segment 2 bases; nucleotides outside the gene matches: 9. Germline CDR1 SGHRS, CDR2 YFSETQ. This CDR3 contains 17 residues. Written as DNA, the CDR3 is TGCGCCAGCAGCTTTTGGTTTGGGGACAGGGGGACCTACGAGCAGTACTTC. This translates into CASSFWFGDRGTYEQYF.

This sequence joins TRBV27 and TRBJ2-2; 9 bases fit TRBD1. J was trimmed by 2 bases and V by 4 bases; bases with no gene match: 17. The CDR3 loop spans 20 amino acids. The germline V gene has CDR1 MNHEY and CDR2 SMNVEV (reference sequence). CDR3 amino acids: CASSSLPPSTGGSNTGELFF. The CDR3 DNA is TGTGCCAGCAGTTCACTCCCGCCTTCCACAGGGGGCAGTAACACCGGGGAGCTGTTTTTT.

The chain carries TRBV4-1 and TRBJ2-3, with 7 positions matching TRBD2. This CDR3 comprises 15 residues. Unmatched junction bases numbered 5, after V lost 4 bases and J lost 1 base. Germline values: CDR1 MGHRA, CDR2 YSYEKL. This CDR3 reads CASSLLGLGTDTQYF. CDR3 sequence (DNA): TGCGCCAGCAGCCTCCTCGGACTAGGCACAGATACGCAGTATTTT.